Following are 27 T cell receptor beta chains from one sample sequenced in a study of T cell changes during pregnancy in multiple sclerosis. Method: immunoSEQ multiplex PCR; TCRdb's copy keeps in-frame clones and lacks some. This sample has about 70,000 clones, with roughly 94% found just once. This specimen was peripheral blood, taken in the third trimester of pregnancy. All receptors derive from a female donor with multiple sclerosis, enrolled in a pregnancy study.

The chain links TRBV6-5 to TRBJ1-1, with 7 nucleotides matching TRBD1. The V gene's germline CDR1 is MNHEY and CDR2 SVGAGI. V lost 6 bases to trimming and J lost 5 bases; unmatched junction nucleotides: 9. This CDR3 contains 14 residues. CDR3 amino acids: CASRRDRDGTEAFF. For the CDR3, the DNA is TGTGCCAGCAGACGAGACAGGGATGGGACTGAAGCTTTCTTT.

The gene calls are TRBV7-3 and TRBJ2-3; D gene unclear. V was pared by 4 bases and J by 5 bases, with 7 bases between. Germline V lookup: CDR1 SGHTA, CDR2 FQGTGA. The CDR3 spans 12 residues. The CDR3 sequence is CASSYQRDTQYF. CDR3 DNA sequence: TGTGCCAGCAGCTACCAGCGAGATACGCAGTATTTT.

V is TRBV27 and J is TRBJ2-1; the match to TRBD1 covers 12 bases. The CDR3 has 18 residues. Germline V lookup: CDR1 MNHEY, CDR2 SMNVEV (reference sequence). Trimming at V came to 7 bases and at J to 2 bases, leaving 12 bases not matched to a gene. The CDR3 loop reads CASKAGTGGLPPYNEQFF. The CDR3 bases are TGTGCCAGCAAGGCCGGGACAGGGGGCCTTCCGCCCTACAATGAGCAGTTCTTC.

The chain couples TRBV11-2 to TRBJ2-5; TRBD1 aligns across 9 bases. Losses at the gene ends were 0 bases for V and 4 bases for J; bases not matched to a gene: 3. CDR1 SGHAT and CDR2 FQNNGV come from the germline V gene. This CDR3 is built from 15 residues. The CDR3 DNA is TGTGCCAGCAGCTTAGAGGGGACAGGGCTAGAGACCCAGTACTTC. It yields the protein CASSLEGTGLETQYF.

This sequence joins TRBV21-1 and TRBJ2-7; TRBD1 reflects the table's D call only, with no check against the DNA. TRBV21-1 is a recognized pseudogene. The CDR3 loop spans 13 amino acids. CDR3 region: CASFRKDSYEQYF. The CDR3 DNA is TGTGCCAGCTTCAGGAAGGACTCCTACGAGCAGTACTTC.

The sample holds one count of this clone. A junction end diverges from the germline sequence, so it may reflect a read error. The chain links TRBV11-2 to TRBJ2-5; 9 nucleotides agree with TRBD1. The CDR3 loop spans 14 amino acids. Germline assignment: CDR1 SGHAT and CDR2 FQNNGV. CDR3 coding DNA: TGTGCCAGCAGCCACGGACAGGGGCAAGTGACCCAGTACTTC. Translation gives CASSHGQGQVTQYF.

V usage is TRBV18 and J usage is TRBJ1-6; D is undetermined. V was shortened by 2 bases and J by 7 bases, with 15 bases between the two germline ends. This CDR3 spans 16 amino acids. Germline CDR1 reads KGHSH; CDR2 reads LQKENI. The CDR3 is CASSPMATPGNSPLHF. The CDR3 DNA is TGTGCCAGCTCACCAATGGCGACACCGGGGAATTCACCCCTCCACTTT.

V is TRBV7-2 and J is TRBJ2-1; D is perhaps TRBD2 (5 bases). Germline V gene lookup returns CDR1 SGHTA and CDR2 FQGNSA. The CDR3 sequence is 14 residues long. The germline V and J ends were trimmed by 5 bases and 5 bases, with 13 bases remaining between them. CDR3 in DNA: TGTGCCAGCAGCCGATCCGCCGGGGACAATGAGCAGTTCTTC. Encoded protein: CASSRSAGDNEQFF.

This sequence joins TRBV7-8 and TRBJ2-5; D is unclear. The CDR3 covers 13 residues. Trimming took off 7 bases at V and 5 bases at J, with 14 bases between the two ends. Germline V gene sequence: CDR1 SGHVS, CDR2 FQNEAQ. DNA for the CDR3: TGTGCCAGCAACCATAGCCCTCCTGAGACCCAGTACTTC. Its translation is CASNHSPPETQYF.

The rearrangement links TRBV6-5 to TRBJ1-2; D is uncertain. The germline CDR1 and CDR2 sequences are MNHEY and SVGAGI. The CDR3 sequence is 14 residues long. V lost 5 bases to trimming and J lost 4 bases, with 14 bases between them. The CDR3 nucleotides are TGTGCCAGCAGTGTTCGTGGGCGGGCCTATGGCTACACCTTC. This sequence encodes CASSVRGRAYGYTF.

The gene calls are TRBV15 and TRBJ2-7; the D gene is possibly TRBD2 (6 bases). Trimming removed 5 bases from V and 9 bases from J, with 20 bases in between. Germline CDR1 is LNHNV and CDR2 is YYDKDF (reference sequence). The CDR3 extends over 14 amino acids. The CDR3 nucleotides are TGTGCCACCAGCTCACGACTAGTCGACGGTGTGCAGTACTTC. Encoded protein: CATSSRLVDGVQYF.

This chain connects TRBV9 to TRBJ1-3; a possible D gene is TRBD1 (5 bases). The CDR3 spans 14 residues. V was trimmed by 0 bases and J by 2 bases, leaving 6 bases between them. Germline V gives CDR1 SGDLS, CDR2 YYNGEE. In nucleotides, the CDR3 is TGTGCCAGCAGCGTAGAGGGGACTGGAAACACCATATATTTT. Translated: CASSVEGTGNTIYF.

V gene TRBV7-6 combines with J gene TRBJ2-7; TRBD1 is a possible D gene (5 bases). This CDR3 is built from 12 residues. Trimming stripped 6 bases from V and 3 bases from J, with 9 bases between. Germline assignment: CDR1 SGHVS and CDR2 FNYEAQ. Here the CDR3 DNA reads TGTGCCAGCAGTACAGGAAACTACGAGCAGTACTTC. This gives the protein CASSTGNYEQYF. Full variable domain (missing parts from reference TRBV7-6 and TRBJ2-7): GAGVSQSPRYKVTKRGQDVALRCDPISGHVSLYWYRQALGQGPEFLTYFNYEAQQDKSGLPNDRFSAERPEGSISTLTIQRTEQRDSAMYRCASSTGNYEQYFGPGTRLTVT.

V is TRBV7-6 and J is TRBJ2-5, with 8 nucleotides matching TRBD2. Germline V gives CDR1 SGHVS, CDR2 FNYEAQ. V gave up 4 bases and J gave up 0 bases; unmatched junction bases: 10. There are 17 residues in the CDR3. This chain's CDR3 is CASSSETGTRDQETQYF. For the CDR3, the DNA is TGTGCCAGCAGCTCCGAGACCGGGACTAGGGACCAAGAGACCCAGTACTTC.

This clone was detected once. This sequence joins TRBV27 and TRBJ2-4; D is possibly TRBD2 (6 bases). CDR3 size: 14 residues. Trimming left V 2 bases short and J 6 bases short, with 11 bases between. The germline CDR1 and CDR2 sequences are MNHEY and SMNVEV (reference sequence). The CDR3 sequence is CASSLIRGLNIQYF. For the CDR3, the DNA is TGTGCCAGCAGTTTAATTAGGGGACTAAACATTCAGTACTTC.

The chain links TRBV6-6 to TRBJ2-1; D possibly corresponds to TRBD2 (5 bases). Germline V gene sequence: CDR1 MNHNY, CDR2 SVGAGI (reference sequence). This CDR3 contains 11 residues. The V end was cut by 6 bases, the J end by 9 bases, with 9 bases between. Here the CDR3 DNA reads TGTGCCAGCAGGCGAGAGGGTGAGCAGTTCTTC. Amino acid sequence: CASRREGEQFF.

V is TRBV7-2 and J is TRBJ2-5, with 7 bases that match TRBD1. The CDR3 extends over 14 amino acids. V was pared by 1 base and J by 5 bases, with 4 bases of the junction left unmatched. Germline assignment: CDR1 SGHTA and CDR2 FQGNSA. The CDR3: CASSLVTGLETQYF. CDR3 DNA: TGTGCCAGCAGCTTAGTGACAGGGTTGGAGACCCAGTACTTC.

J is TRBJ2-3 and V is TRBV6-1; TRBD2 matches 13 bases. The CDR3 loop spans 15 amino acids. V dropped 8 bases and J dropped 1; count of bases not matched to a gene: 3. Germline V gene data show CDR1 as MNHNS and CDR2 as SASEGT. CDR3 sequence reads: CASRLAGGGTDTQYF. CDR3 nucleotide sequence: TGTGCCAGCCGACTAGCGGGGGGCGGCACAGATACGCAGTATTTT.

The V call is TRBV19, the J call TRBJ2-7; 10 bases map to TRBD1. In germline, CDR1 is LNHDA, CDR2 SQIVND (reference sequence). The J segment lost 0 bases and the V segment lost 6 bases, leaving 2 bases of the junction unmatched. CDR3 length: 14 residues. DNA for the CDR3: TGTGCCAGTAGGGGGACAGGGGCCTCCTACGAGCAGTACTTC. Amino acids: CASRGTGASYEQYF.

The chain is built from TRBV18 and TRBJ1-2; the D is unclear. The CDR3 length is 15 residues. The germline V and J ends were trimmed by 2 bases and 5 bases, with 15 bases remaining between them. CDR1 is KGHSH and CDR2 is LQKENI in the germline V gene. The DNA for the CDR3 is TGTGCCAGCTCACCATCCATTAGCAGCTCTTATGGCTACACCTTC. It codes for CASSPSISSSYGYTF. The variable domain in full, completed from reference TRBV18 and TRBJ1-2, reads NAGVMQNPRHLVRRRGQEARLRCSPMKGHSHVYWYRQLPEEGLKFMVYLQKENIIDESGMPKERFSAEFPKEGPSILRIQQVVRGDSAAYFCASSPSISSSYGYTFGSGTRLTVV.

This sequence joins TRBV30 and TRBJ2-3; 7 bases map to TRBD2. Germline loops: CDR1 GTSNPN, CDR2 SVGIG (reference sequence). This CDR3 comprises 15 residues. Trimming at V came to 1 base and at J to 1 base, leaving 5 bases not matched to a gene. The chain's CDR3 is CAWSASRGGTDTQYF. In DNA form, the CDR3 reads TGTGCCTGGAGTGCCAGCCGGGGGGGCACAGATACGCAGTATTTT.

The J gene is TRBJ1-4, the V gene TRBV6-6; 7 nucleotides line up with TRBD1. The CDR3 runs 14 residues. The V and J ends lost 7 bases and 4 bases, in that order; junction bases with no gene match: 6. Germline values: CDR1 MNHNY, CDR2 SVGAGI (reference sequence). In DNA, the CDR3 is TGTGCCAGCACCAAGACAGGGCTTAATGAAAAACTGTTTTTT. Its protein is CASTKTGLNEKLFF.

This CDR3 reads CASSLDRGLTEAFF. The CDR3 DNA sequence: TGTGCCAGCAGCTTGGACAGGGGGCTCACTGAAGCTTTCTTT. The gene calls are TRBV13 and TRBJ1-1, with TRBD1 matching 11 bases. Trimming cost V 3 bases and J 4 bases; bases outside gene matches: 1. The length of the CDR3 is 14 residues. From germline, CDR1 is PRHDT and CDR2 FYEKMQ (reference sequence).

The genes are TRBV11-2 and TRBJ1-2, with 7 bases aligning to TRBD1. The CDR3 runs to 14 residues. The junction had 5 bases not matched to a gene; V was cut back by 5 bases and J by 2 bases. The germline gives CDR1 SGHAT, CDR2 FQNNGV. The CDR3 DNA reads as TGTGCCAGCAGCCTCGACAGGGCAAACTATGGCTACACCTTC. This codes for CASSLDRANYGYTF. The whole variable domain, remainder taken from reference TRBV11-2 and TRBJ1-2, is EAGVAQSPRYKIIEKRQSVAFWCNPISGHATLYWYQQILGQGPKLLIQFQNNGVVDDSQLPKDRFSAERLKGVDSTLKIQPAKLEDSAVYLCASSLDRANYGYTFGSGTRLTVV.

CDR3 residues: CSVRQVEAFF. The CDR3 region has the DNA TGCAGCGTTAGGCAGGTTGAAGCTTTCTTT. The chain carries TRBV29-1 and TRBJ1-1; D is unresolved. The V gene's germline CDR1 is SQVTM and CDR2 ANQGSEA. The CDR3 consists of 10 residues. The V gene lost 5 bases and the J gene lost 7 bases, with 8 bases spanning the gap.

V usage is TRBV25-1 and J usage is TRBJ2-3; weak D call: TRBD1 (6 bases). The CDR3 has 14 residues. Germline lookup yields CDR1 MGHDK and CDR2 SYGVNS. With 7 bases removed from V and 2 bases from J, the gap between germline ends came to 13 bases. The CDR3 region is CASTFDRTTDTQYF. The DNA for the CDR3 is TGTGCCAGCACCTTCGACAGGACCACAGATACGCAGTATTTT.

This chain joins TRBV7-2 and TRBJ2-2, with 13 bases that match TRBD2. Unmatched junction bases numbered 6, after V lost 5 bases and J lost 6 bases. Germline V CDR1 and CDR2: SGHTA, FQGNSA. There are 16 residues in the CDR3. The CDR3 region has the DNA TGTGCCAGCAGCACCCGGACTAGCGGGGGTCCCGGGGAGCTGTTTTTT. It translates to CASSTRTSGGPGELFF.